Detailed here is one T cell receptor (beta chain). Its antigen is still unknown. This record belongs to a study of vaccination effects on CD4 cells after COVID-19. Subsequent to less than eleven days of culture, CD4+ T cells were isolated. Libraries were prepared by immunoSEQ multiplex PCR; TCRdb keeps only in-frame clonotypes and omits some of them. Counted here are tens of thousands of clones, 55% to 65% occurring once; the ten biggest clones make up approximately 9.8%. CDR1 is SGDLS, CDR2 YYNGEE, per germline. Trimming took 1 base from V and 2 from J, leaving 6 bases between them. The CDR3 runs to 14 residues.

This receptor was taken from a human donor who received a COVID-19 vaccine. This material consisted of CD4+ T cells from PBMCs cultured without peptide, taken before COVID-19 vaccination. The genes are TRBV9 and TRBJ2-2; D is unclear. CDR3 sequence reads: CASSVSPNTGELFF. The CDR3, as DNA: TGTGCCAGCAGCGTATCCCCTAACACCGGGGAGCTGTTTTTT.